This T cell receptor (beta chain) derives from a study of neurological immune-mediated disorders. This clonotype has a count of ten or more. Its antigen is as yet unknown. The authors made cDNA by 5'RACE with 10-nucleotide random UMIs. TCRdb used MiXCR to reprocess the 5' RACE reads, holding one entry per CDR3 protein. Of just under 40,000 distinct CDR3 sequences in the sample, 6.5% to 7.5% were seen once. Notes on the study in general: Patients with HTLV-1-associated myelopathy showed the most TCR clonal expansion. Those with multiple sclerosis showed the least, falling below healthy controls.

The cells used in sorted libraries, CD4+ or CD8+ T cells, numbered some 1 million. With 4 bases clipped from V and 6 bases from J, the junction kept 10 bases outside the gene matches. This CDR3 comprises 15 residues. Germline V gene sequence: CDR1 SQVTM, CDR2 ANQGSEA. The source of this sequence is a man aged 50 or older in good health. Sequenced material: CD4+ T cells from blood. The rearrangement links TRBV29-1 to TRBJ2-7; 12 bases match TRBD2. The CDR3 nucleotides are TGCAGCGTTGCCCCCAGACTAGCGGGAGTACGCGAGCAGTACTTC. Its translation: CSVAPRLAGVREQYF.